Below, 19 T cell receptor beta chains from the same sample are listed, as sequenced in a study of blood T cell repertoires in COVID-19 (dated by TCRdb to the early 2020s). Receptor amplification or capture employed the immunoSEQ multiplex PCR assay. In its TCRdb copy, this immuneACCESS table keeps in-frame sequences only and misses some clones. Where compared with another copy, unresolved V genes explain less than half of these, and the others have no known cause. The sample yields around 160,000 clones; around 85% were counted once. The top ten clonotypes cover approximately 2.7% of the sample. The sample was peripheral blood. These receptors originate from a woman aged 40 to 55 with active or convalescent COVID-19.

The chain joins TRBV27 to TRBJ1-5; 10 bases fit TRBD1. The germline V gene encodes CDR1 MNHEY and CDR2 SMNVEV (reference sequence). The CDR3 is 16 residues long. J gave up 7 bases and V 5 bases, and 11 bases lay outside the gene matches. DNA of the CDR3: TGTGCCAGCAGTACCCGGGACAGGGGCTATCACCAGCCCCAGCATTTT. This translates into CASSTRDRGYHQPQHF.

A single count supports this clone. The rearrangement joins TRBV27 to TRBJ1-4, with 9 bases identical to TRBD1. V gave up 2 bases and J gave up 10 bases; unmatched junction bases: 8. The CDR3 is made up of 15 amino acids. CDR1 is MNHEY, CDR2 SMNVEV, per germline (reference sequence). CDR3 coding DNA: TGTGCCAGCAGTTTAACAGGGGGCGCGTTGGGAAAACTGTTTTTT. Amino acids: CASSLTGGALGKLFF.

V and J are TRBV4-1 and TRBJ2-7; the match to TRBD2 covers 13 bases. The CDR3 spans 17 residues. The V and J ends lost 1 base and 6 bases, in that order; junction bases with no gene match: 9. CDR1 and CDR2 (germline): MGHRA, YSYEKL. The CDR3 loop reads CASSQGGLAGVNGEQYF. The CDR3 DNA reads as TGCGCCAGCAGCCAAGGCGGACTAGCGGGAGTCAACGGCGAGCAGTACTTC.

The chain has TRBV10-2 and TRBJ1-5; D is uncertain. The CDR3 covers 14 residues. V shed 5 bases and J shed 7 bases, with 15 bases lying between them. CDR1 is WSHSY, CDR2 SAAADI, per germline. The CDR3 here is CASSPTQSVQPQHF. CDR3 DNA: TGCGCCAGCAGTCCGACACAAAGTGTCCAGCCCCAGCATTTT.

The chain joins TRBV7-2 to TRBJ1-1; 11 positions match TRBD1. Germline CDR1 reads SGHTA; CDR2 reads FQGNSA. V trimming: 5 bases; J trimming: 11 bases; junction bases outside the gene matches: 10. The length of the CDR3 is 14 residues. The CDR3 here is CASSIGQGAGTAFF. The CDR3 DNA sequence: TGTGCCAGCAGCATCGGACAGGGGGCAGGTACGGCTTTCTTT.

The chain combines TRBV7-2 with TRBJ2-5, with TRBD2 matching over 11 bases. The V gene's germline CDR1 is SGHTA and CDR2 FQGNSA. Trimming at V came to 0 bases and at J to 5 bases, leaving 11 bases not matched to a gene. This CDR3 spans 18 amino acids. In DNA form, the CDR3 reads TGTGCCAGCAGCTTAGCCCCTACAACTAGCGGGAGTGCGGAGACCCAGTACTTC. Translating gives CASSLAPTTSGSAETQYF.

This chain links TRBV7-9 with TRBJ2-5; no reliable D call. The CDR3 runs 15 residues. Germline CDR1 is SEHNR and CDR2 is FQNEAQ (reference sequence). Trimming shortened V by 3 bases and J by 0 bases, and 11 bases separated the two germline ends. CDR3 nucleotide sequence: TGTGCCAGCAGCTTTGGCACGAGGTACCAAGAGACCCAGTACTTC. It encodes CASSFGTRYQETQYF.

V and J are TRBV6-1 and TRBJ1-2; D is uncertain. This CDR3 is built from 14 residues. The germline V and J ends were trimmed by 0 bases and 8 bases, with 13 bases remaining between them. Germline assignment: CDR1 MNHNS and CDR2 SASEGT. The CDR3 DNA follows: TGTGCCAGCAGTGAAGCCGAAGAGTCTTGGGGCTACACCTTC. This codes for CASSEAEESWGYTF.

A few counts support this clone. J is TRBJ2-7 and V is TRBV4-1; 7 nucleotides line up with TRBD2. The CDR3 runs 15 residues. With V trimmed by 0 bases and J by 7 bases, 9 bases remained unmatched. From germline, CDR1 is MGHRA and CDR2 YSYEKL. The CDR3 spells CASSQDGLAVREQYF. CDR3 sequence (DNA): TGCGCCAGCAGCCAAGATGGTCTAGCGGTGCGGGAGCAGTACTTC.

This clone was detected a few times. The V gene is TRBV28, the J gene TRBJ2-7; the match to TRBD1 covers 8 bases. The germline V gene has CDR1 MDHEN and CDR2 SYDVKM. The length of the CDR3 is 15 residues. V shed 1 base and J 3 bases; nucleotides not matched to a gene: 5. Here the CDR3 reads CASSLSGQVNYEQYF. CDR3 DNA sequence: TGTGCCAGCAGTTTATCGGGACAGGTGAACTACGAGCAGTACTTC.

This chain joins TRBV7-9 and TRBJ2-7, with D maybe TRBD1 (5 bases). The CDR3 totals 14 residues. The V end was cut by 2 bases, the J end by 0 bases, with 8 bases between. Germline CDR1 is SEHNR and CDR2 is FQNEAQ (reference sequence). CDR3 sequence reads: CASSLRQSSYEQYF. The CDR3 bases are TGTGCCAGCAGCTTAAGACAGAGCTCCTACGAGCAGTACTTC.

The rearrangement joins TRBV19 to TRBJ1-3; D remains ambiguous. CDR3 size: 14 residues. V dropped 9 bases and J dropped 0 bases, with 12 bases sitting between them. The germline V gene has CDR1 LNHDA and CDR2 SQIVND (reference sequence). The CDR3 loop is CASESFTSGNTIYF. The CDR3 DNA follows: TGTGCCAGCGAGAGCTTTACCTCTGGAAACACCATATATTTT.

V usage is TRBV6-1 and J usage is TRBJ1-4; the D gene is possibly TRBD1 (5 bases). V was trimmed by 3 bases and J by 4 bases, leaving 24 bases between them. Germline CDR1 is MNHNS and CDR2 is SASEGT. The CDR3 is 19 residues long. The DNA of the CDR3 is TGTGCCAGCAGTGAGCGTTGGGGGGTTACCTTACGCGGTAATGAAAAACTGTTTTTT. Protein sequence: CASSERWGVTLRGNEKLFF.

V usage is TRBV19 and J usage is TRBJ1-2, with D maybe TRBD1 (6 bases). V was pared by 4 bases and J by 7 bases, with 10 bases between. The germline CDR1 and CDR2 sequences are LNHDA and SQIVND (reference sequence). The CDR3 consists of 12 residues. DNA of the CDR3: TGTGCCAGTAGTACAGGGGCGGTTGGCTACACCTTC. Translating it yields CASSTGAVGYTF.

This clone has a single count. The V and J genes are TRBV19 and TRBJ2-1; 7 bases map to TRBD2. With 6 bases clipped from V and 8 bases from J, the junction kept 13 bases outside the gene matches. The length of the CDR3 is 15 residues. CDR1 is LNHDA and CDR2 is SQIVND in the germline V gene (reference sequence). CDR3 in DNA: TGTGCCAGTAGCCCAAACCCGGGGGGATTATATGAGCAGTTCTTC. The encoded protein is CASSPNPGGLYEQFF.

This chain's CDR3 is CASSYLSGQGLNYGYTF. The CDR3 bases are TGCGCCAGCAGCTACCTTTCGGGACAGGGCCTTAACTATGGCTACACCTTC. The chain couples TRBV5-1 to TRBJ1-2; 9 nucleotides align to TRBD1. The CDR3 contains 17 residues. Germline CDR1 reads SGHRS; CDR2 reads YFSETQ. V was clipped by 3 bases and J by 1 base; unmatched bases: 10.

V is TRBV27 and J is TRBJ1-1; D is uncertain. The ends were cut back, 8 bases at V and 0 bases at J, with 7 bases in the middle. CDR1 and CDR2 (germline): MNHEY, SMNVEV (reference sequence). This CDR3 region has 12 residues. As DNA, the CDR3 is TGTGCCAGCGGCAGGCTGAACACTGAAGCTTTCTTT. Encoded protein: CASGRLNTEAFF.

The rearrangement links TRBV7-9 to TRBJ2-7; D remains unclear. Germline values: CDR1 SEHNR, CDR2 FQNEAQ (reference sequence). The CDR3 extends over 12 amino acids. V lost 8 bases and J 2 bases, leaving 10 bases between the germline ends. CDR3 nucleotide sequence: TGTGCCAGCGGAGTACATCCCTACGAGCAGTACTTC. It yields the protein CASGVHPYEQYF. The full variable domain, with the rest looked up from reference TRBV7-9 and TRBJ2-7, is DTGVSQNPRHKITKRGQNVTFRCDPISEHNRLYWYRQTLGQGPEFLTYFQNEAQLEKSRLLSDRFSAERPKGSFSTLEIQRTEQGDSAMYLCASGVHPYEQYFGPGTRLTVT.

The chain uses TRBV3-1 (or the pseudogene TRBV3-2) and TRBJ1-1, with D possibly being TRBD1 (6 bases). With 6 bases removed from V and 1 base from J, the gap between germline ends came to 12 bases. The CDR3 covers 14 residues. Looked up from germline, CDR1 is LGHDT and CDR2 is YNNKEL (reference sequence). CDR3 sequence: CASRAGVGNTEAFF. The CDR3 coding sequence is TGTGCCAGCAGGGCAGGGGTTGGGAACACTGAAGCTTTCTTT.